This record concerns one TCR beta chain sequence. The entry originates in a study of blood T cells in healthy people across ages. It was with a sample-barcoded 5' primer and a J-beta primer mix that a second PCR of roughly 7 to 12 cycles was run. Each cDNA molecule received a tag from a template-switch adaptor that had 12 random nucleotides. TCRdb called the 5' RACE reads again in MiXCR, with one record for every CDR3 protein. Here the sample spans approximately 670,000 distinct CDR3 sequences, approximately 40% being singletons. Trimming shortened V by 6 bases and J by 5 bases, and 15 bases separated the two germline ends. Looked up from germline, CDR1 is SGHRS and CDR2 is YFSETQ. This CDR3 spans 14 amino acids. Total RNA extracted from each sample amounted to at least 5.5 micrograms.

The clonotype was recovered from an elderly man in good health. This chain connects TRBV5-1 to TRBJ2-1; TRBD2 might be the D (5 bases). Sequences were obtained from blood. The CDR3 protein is CASTEPGIDNEQFF. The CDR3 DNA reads TGCGCCAGCACAGAACCGGGGATTGACAATGAGCAGTTCTTC.